This TCR beta chain was captured by sequencing in a study of long-term antiretroviral therapy in people with HIV (dated by TCRdb to about 2022). With respect to the entire study: Collection of the earliest samples took place about a decade ahead of the 2015 WHO recommendation for immediate ART, at a time when ART was typically delayed until CD4 counts fell. A retrospective serial study tested whether changes in peripheral blood TRB repertoire composition and diversity were associated with ART initiation and durable HIV suppression. A total of 192 cryopreserved PBMC samples were contributed to the cohort by 30 adults with confirmed HIV infection, with samples collected serially over a mean of roughly six years (range 1-12). Among the 30 or so participants with HIV, eleven were female. No cross-contamination during QIAcube processing turned up in test extractions that ran a monoclonal T-cell line alongside some 34 polyclonal samples. The paper as a whole reports these results and caveats: Because PBMC availability was limited, only the TCR beta chain was sequenced, with no alpha chain pairing. Because pre-ART samples had limited cell numbers, unsorted PBMC were profiled rather than sorted CD4+ and CD8+ T cells. Expanded TRB clones identified before ART initiation dominated the repertoire at all time points, although this dominance fluctuated and declined in many PLHIV after ART. CDR3 length ranges in HIV repertoires were narrower than in controls, and network structure suggested an antigen-experienced repertoire with only a slight naive shift after ART. Starting ART was linked to a significant rise in TRB diversity, yet even after long-term ART the diversity remained significantly lower than in transplant donor controls. No data were available on ART adherence, viral resistance or therapy changes, limiting inferences about post-ART repertoire changes. The samples span the years 2004 to 2017, and the ART regimens used may be less effective than current regimens.

Comments on this clone: What this receptor recognizes is not known. Per-nucleotide qualities are absent, and no much larger clonotype sits a single base away.

To be included, a participant needed at least one PBMC sample from before ART initiation plus at least two post-ART samples. Every participant with HIV received treatment in the United States of America. Before DNA extraction, cryopreserved samples of about 1-10 million PBMC were thawed and washed. At the time of the earliest PBMC sample, participants with HIV were aged between roughly 20 and 55 years. PBMC samples were contributed by each participant from 1-4 timepoints before ART initiation and 2-8 timepoints after ART initiation, with a median of 7 samples. Serial HIV viral load, CD4+ T-cell count, ART history and demographic data were obtained for every participant. A Qiagen kit on a QIAcube was used to extract genomic DNA from unsorted PBMC, with samples processed in batches of 12. Taken from cysteine to phenylalanine, the CDR3 has 11 residues. Just the 33-base CDR3 DNA is kept, in frame starting at base 1. According to the germline V gene, CDR1 reads SNHLY and CDR2 reads FYNNEI. V is cut by 8 bases and J by 4 bases, and the space between the germline ends is 5 bases.

The immunoSEQ hsTCRB v3.0 assay was used at survey level resolution to sequence the TRB variable region. A depth of roughly 40,000-50,000 T-cell genomes per sample was targeted for TRB sequencing. TRB libraries were pooled and sequenced on an Illumina MiSeq using a v3 150-cycle kit. In the original analysis: Repertoire analysis was performed in R inside a reproducible Nextflow workflow that covered QC, data transformation and analysis. LymphoSeq2, an R package for exploring AIRR-Seq data, was used to implement custom analyses. A handful of samples that produced fewer than 5000 total TRB sequences were removed, so 180 or so HIV repertoires were analyzed. Among the 170 to 200 retained HIV repertoires, 55 to 60 were collected before ART initiation and 120 to 130 after ART initiation. Repertoires were downsampled to 5000 TRB nucleotide sequences, and summary statistics were averaged over 100 downsampling iterations. Only TRB sequences with CDR3 regions of at least seven amino acids were retained for analysis. A Shannon entropy-derived clonality score and the Gini coefficient were used to measure diversity. In repertoire networks, the top 5000 CDR3 amino acid sequences were linked whenever an edit distance of one separated two sequences. For TRB CDR3 amino acid sequences, GLIPH2 was used to predict antigen specificity groups and MHC restriction. To flag known associations with CMV, EBV, HIV or tissue antigens, CDR3 amino acid sequences were compared against VDJdb and McPAS-TCR. Pre-ART, post-ART and control groups were compared with Wilcoxon signed-rank tests and Holm-Bonferroni correction. TCRdb provides this immuneACCESS table in a form limited to in-frame rearrangements. Some clones are lacking; in checked studies, under half of them reflect an unresolved V gene, and why the rest are absent is not known. That table is the source of V, J and clone size, and D and trimming were worked out from the DNA. The sample table lists approximately 20,000 clones, 84% of them with a count of one. The ten largest clonotypes hold roughly 8% of the sample.

This sequence originates from a man between 18 and 29 years old with HIV. Sequences were derived from unsorted PBMCs, sampled 0.9 years after starting antiretroviral therapy. The chain joins TRBV2 to TRBJ1-4; too little of a D gene remains to name it. At the DNA level, the sequence is TGTGCCAGCCCCCGTAATGAAAAACTGTTTTTT. Its protein reads: CASPRNEKLFF. Reference TRBV2 and TRBJ1-4 genes cover what lies past the CDR3, so the full variable domain is EPEVTQTPSHQVTQMGQEVILRCVPISNHLYFYWYRQILGQKVEFLVSFYNNEISEKSEIFDDQFSVERPDGSNFTLKIRSTKLEDSAMYFCASPRNEKLFFGSGTQLSVL.